This T cell receptor beta chain was sequenced for a study of T cell responses to AZD1222 COVID-19 vaccine. Study-level information: Samples with a second dose at about 4 or about 12 weeks were pooled together. Study findings and constraints: The number of AZD1222 recipients seropositive at baseline was only 5 to 7. Two doses of AZD1222 preceded a rise in Spike-specific TCR breadth and depth. No repertoire was sampled before or during the peak T cell response, only after it.

In regard to this clone: As yet, its antigen is unknown.

Germline V gives CDR1 SGHDN, CDR2 FVKESK. This CDR3 region has 13 residues. Trimming pared 4 bases from V and 8 bases from J, leaving 12 bases between. Repertoires were generated with immunoSEQ multiplex PCR, while TCRdb's copy carries only in-frame clones and drops some. The table records 100,000 to 150,000 clones, 87% of them present only once. The specimen comprised peripheral blood, sampled on day 0 of AZD1222 vaccination. The receptor was isolated from an adult in good health. This chain uses TRBV14 with TRBJ2-1, with D tentatively TRBD2 (5 bases). CDR3 DNA sequence: TGTGCCAGCAGCCCCCTAGATAGCGATGAGCAGTTCTTC. Encoded protein: CASSPLDSDEQFF.